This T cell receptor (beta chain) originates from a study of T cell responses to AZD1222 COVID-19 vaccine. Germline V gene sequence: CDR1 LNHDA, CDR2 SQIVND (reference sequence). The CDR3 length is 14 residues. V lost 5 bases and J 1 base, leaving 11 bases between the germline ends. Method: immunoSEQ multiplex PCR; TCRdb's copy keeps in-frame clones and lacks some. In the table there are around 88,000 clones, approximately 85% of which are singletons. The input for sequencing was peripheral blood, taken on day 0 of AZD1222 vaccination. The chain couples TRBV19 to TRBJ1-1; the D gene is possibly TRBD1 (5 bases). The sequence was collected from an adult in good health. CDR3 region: CASSQGPRNTEAFF. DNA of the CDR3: TGTGCCAGTAGTCAGGGTCCTAGGAACACTGAAGCTTTCTTT.